This is a list of T cell receptor beta chains from one sample in a study of T cell repertoires in cytomegalovirus infection. TCRdb independently ran MiXCR on the reads; one entry per CDR3 protein. The sample lists 270,000 or so distinct CDR3 sequences; about 15% were seen once. Sequences were obtained from CD8+ T cells from PBMCs. The receptor source for this set is a human donor in good health (CMV status not recorded). Some clones in this sample may be carry-over from other donors' samples. Each CDR3 is given with its conserved first and last residue. A D gene is named only where the DNA matches it firmly. Expanded clones are given a class, and other clones once, few, many or no size at all.

abundance,j_gene,d_gene,v_gene,CDR3nt,CDR3aa
few,TRBJ2-7,-,TRBV12-3/TRBV12-4,TGTGCCAGCAGTTTCTGGCTTTCGGCCGAGCAGTACTTC,CASSFWLSAEQYF
many,TRBJ2-7,-,TRBV7-9,TGTGCCAGCAGTTTGACTAGCTCCTACGAGCAGTACTTC,CASSLTSSYEQYF
many,TRBJ1-3,-,TRBV6-1,TGTGCCAGCAGTGAAGTCTTACAGATTTACTCTGGAAACACCATATATTTT,CASSEVLQIYSGNTIYF
-,TRBJ1-2,-,TRBV7-9,TGTGCCAGCAGCTTAGATCCAGGCACCAACTATGGCTACACCTTC,CASSLDPGTNYGYTF
many,TRBJ2-5,TRBD2,TRBV7-2,TGTGCCAGCAGCGCTGGACTAGCGGGGGGGACCCTGGGGAGGGCCCAGTACTTC,CASSAGLAGGTLGRAQYF
many,TRBJ1-3,-,TRBV7-6,TGTGCCAGCAGCCTCTCCTCTGGAAACACCATATATTTT,CASSLSSGNTIYF
few,TRBJ2-7,TRBD1,TRBV19,TGTGCCAGTAGTACGGACAGGGGGCCCTCCTACGAGCAGTACTTC,CASSTDRGPSYEQYF
many,TRBJ2-7,-,TRBV11-2,TGTGCCAGCAGACCCCGCCAGGCCGCTTCTCTCTACGAGCAGTACTTC,CASRPRQAASLYEQYF
-,TRBJ2-1,TRBD2,TRBV7-9,TGTGCCAGCAGCACCCGCGGGGGGCGATCTTACAATGAGCAGTTCTTC,CASSTRGGRSYNEQFF
many,TRBJ1-5,-,TRBV6-2/TRBV6-3,TGTGCCAGCAGTTACCCACATCGGACGAGGGAGGGACTTAGCAATCAGCCCCAGCATTTT,CASSYPHRTREGLSNQPQHF
many,TRBJ2-6,-,TRBV7-2,TGTGCCAGCAGCTTAGGGGGGGAAAGGCCTGGGGCCAACGTCCTGACTTTC,CASSLGGERPGANVLTF
-,TRBJ1-4,TRBD1,TRBV7-8,TGTGCCAGCAGCTTAGCGGGACAGGGAAGGGAAAAACTGTTTTTT,CASSLAGQGREKLFF
few,TRBJ2-1,-,TRBV7-4,TGTGCCAGCAGCCGAACGACAGGTCCGTCCTACAATGAGCAGTTCTTC,CASSRTTGPSYNEQFF
few,TRBJ2-7,TRBD1,TRBV6-2/TRBV6-3,TGTGCCAGCAGTTACTCGCATAGGACAGGCTACGAGCAGTACTTC,CASSYSHRTGYEQYF
-,TRBJ2-5,-,TRBV20-1,TGCAGTGCTAGAGGACCCGAAAAGACGGGACCACAAGAGACCCAGTACTTC,CSARGPEKTGPQETQYF
-,TRBJ2-6,TRBD2,TRBV29-1,TGCAGCGTCCGCGGGGGATGGAGTTCTGGGGCCAACGTCCTGACTTTC,CSVRGGWSSGANVLTF
few,TRBJ2-7,-,TRBV20-1,TGCAGTGCTAGAGACGCCGTCCACTCCTACGAGCAGTACTTC,CSARDAVHSYEQYF
-,TRBJ2-5,TRBD1,TRBV6-6,TGTGCCAGCAGTTATAACTGGGGGACAGGGACGGGCGAGACCCAGTACTTC,CASSYNWGTGTGETQYF
many,TRBJ2-5,-,TRBV7-9,TGTGCCAGCAGCTTTCCAGCAGGGTACCAAGAGACCCAGTACTTC,CASSFPAGYQETQYF
many,TRBJ2-1,-,TRBV12-3/TRBV12-4,TGTGCCAGCACCGAGAGGAGCCCAGGGGATGAGCAGTTCTTC,CASTERSPGDEQFF
few,TRBJ1-2,TRBD1,TRBV29-1,TGCAGCGTTGAGACAGGGGGCAACTATGGCTACACCTTC,CSVETGGNYGYTF
many,TRBJ2-7,-,TRBV11-2,TGTGCCAGCAGCTTAAGCGAGGGCTACGAGCAGTACTTC,CASSLSEGYEQYF
few,TRBJ2-1,TRBD2,TRBV19,TGTGCCAGTAGTATGTCAGGTGGGCTAGCGGTCCTTTCCTCCTACAATGAGCAGTTCTTC,CASSMSGGLAVLSSYNEQFF
-,TRBJ2-2,TRBD1,TRBV7-9,TGTGCCAGCAGCTCGGACAGGGAGGACCCCACCGGGGAGCTGTTTTTT,CASSSDREDPTGELFF
many,TRBJ1-2,-,TRBV28,TGTGCCAGCAGTTACTCAGGGAAAGAGGACTATGGCTACACCTTC,CASSYSGKEDYGYTF
few,TRBJ2-5,-,TRBV6-2/TRBV6-3,TGTGCCAGCAGTTCTCCCAGGGTGGCAGGACAAGAGACCCAGTACTTC,CASSSPRVAGQETQYF
many,TRBJ2-3,-,TRBV7-9,TGTGCCAGCAGCTTAGGTCACGAAAGCACAGATACGCAGTATTTT,CASSLGHESTDTQYF
many,TRBJ1-6,-,TRBV7-2,TGTGCCAGCAGCTTTGCGTGGGACCTTAATTCACCCCTCCACTTT,CASSFAWDLNSPLHF
-,TRBJ2-1,TRBD2,TRBV27,TGTGCCAGCAGTCCTCGCGGGACTAGCGGGGTAGACGAGCAGTTCTTC,CASSPRGTSGVDEQFF
-,TRBJ2-7,-,TRBV6-5,TGTGCCAGCAGTAGCGCGCCTCTGTACGAGCAGTACTTC,CASSSAPLYEQYF
-,TRBJ1-5,-,TRBV19,TGTGCCAGTAGACAGGGCTGGAGTCAGCCCCAGCATTTT,CASRQGWSQPQHF
few,TRBJ2-3,TRBD2,TRBV20-1,TGCAGTGCTAGAGACCTAGGGACTAGCGGGGGGGCTTGGCTCACAGATACGCAGTATTTT,CSARDLGTSGGAWLTDTQYF
many,TRBJ2-5,-,TRBV7-2,TGTGCCAGCTGTACCTCACAGAAAGAGACCCAGTACTTC,CASCTSQKETQYF
few,TRBJ1-1,-,TRBV9,TGTGCCAGCAGCGAACAGACAGGTGTGAACACTGAAGCTTTCTTT,CASSEQTGVNTEAFF
-,TRBJ2-7,TRBD2,TRBV20-1,TGCAGTGCTACGGTTGTGGGCGGGGGGGCTTACGAGCAGTACTTC,CSATVVGGGAYEQYF
many,TRBJ2-7,-,TRBV4-1,TGCGCCAGCAGCCAATGGGGCCTTCCAAAATACGAGCAGTACTTC,CASSQWGLPKYEQYF
many,TRBJ2-5,-,TRBV7-8,TGTGCCAGCAGCCCGGCGGCCTCGGCCCCGCCGGATAGTAGGGAGACCCAGTACTTC,CASSPAASAPPDSRETQYF
few,TRBJ2-7,TRBD1,TRBV7-9,TGTGCCAGCAGCTCCCGGACAGGGGCCTACGAGCAGTACTTC,CASSSRTGAYEQYF
many,TRBJ1-2,TRBD1,TRBV28,TGTGCCAGCAGTATATCAATGACAGGGAACTATGGCTACACCTTC,CASSISMTGNYGYTF
-,TRBJ2-1,-,TRBV20-1,TGCAGTGCTAGAGGGGATGGGGGGTTTATCTCCTACAATGAGCAGTTCTTC,CSARGDGGFISYNEQFF
-,TRBJ2-7,-,TRBV20-1,TGCAGTGCCATTTTGAACAGGGAGTCCTACGAGCAGTACTTC,CSAILNRESYEQYF
-,TRBJ2-3,-,TRBV5-1,TGCGCCAGCAGCTTGGGACTAGTCGTCACAGATACGCAGTATTTT,CASSLGLVVTDTQYF
-,TRBJ1-2,TRBD1,TRBV27,TGTGCCAGCAGTTTATACGAGAGCGACAGGGATGGCTACACCTTC,CASSLYESDRDGYTF
-,TRBJ1-6,-,TRBV4-1,TGCGCCAGCAGCCCTGTTCCCTCGGGACAACTTTCTTCACCCCTCCACTTT,CASSPVPSGQLSSPLHF
many,TRBJ1-5,-,TRBV6-1,TGTGCCAGCATATTAAGTCAAAGACGGAATCAGCCCCAGCATTTT,CASILSQRRNQPQHF
-,TRBJ2-2,-,TRBV2,TGTGCCAGCAGGGGGGGGCCGATGAACACCGGGGAGCTGTTTTTT,CASRGGPMNTGELFF